A single sample is the source of the 30 T cell receptor beta chains below, sequenced in a study of blood T cell repertoires in COVID-19. Only in-frame clones appear in the TCRdb table, and some are missing; sequencing was by immunoSEQ multiplex PCR. Here the sample spans hundreds of thousands of clones, 87% being singletons. What was sequenced was PBMCs or T cells enriched from blood (not recorded which). The receptors were sampled from a woman between 18 and 29 years old with acute COVID-19.

This sequence joins TRBV9 and TRBJ2-7; a possible D gene is TRBD2 (6 bases). CDR3 length: 16 residues. In germline, CDR1 is SGDLS, CDR2 YYNGEE. V gave up 2 bases and J gave up 3 bases, with 18 bases separating them. CDR3: CASSVGPGTGSYEQYF. The CDR3 nucleotides are TGTGCCAGCAGCGTCGGTCCCGGGACTGGAAGCTACGAGCAGTACTTC.

The gene calls are TRBV4-3 and TRBJ1-3; D gene uncertain. The germline V and J ends were trimmed by 0 bases and 0 bases, with 9 bases remaining between them. The CDR3 spans 16 residues. Per the germline V gene, CDR1 is LGHNA and CDR2 is YSLEER. The CDR3 nucleotides read TGCGCCAGCAGCCAAGAACCGGTCCTCTCTGGAAACACCATATATTTT. This sequence encodes CASSQEPVLSGNTIYF.

The chain couples TRBV19 to TRBJ1-5; 8 bases are a match to TRBD1. V lost 6 bases and J lost 2; bases outside the gene matches: 0. This CDR3 comprises 13 residues. The V gene's germline CDR1 is LNHDA and CDR2 SQIVND (reference sequence). For the CDR3, the DNA is TGTGCCAGTAGACAGGGGGGCAATCAGCCCCAGCATTTT. This codes for CASRQGGNQPQHF.

The chain has TRBV27 and TRBJ1-6; possible D gene TRBD1, 6 bases. CDR1 and CDR2 (germline): MNHEY, SMNVEV (reference sequence). This CDR3 contains 14 residues. Trimming removed 5 bases at V and 8 bases at J, with 13 bases between. CDR3 residues: CASSLHREDSPLHF. The DNA for the CDR3 is TGTGCCAGCAGTCTTCACAGGGAAGATTCACCCCTCCACTTT.

CDR3 nucleotide sequence: TGTGCCAGCAGCTTAGCCAAGTTGGGGGGCTACGAGCAGTACTTC. This gives the protein CASSLAKLGGYEQYF. The rearrangement links TRBV7-9 to TRBJ2-7; tentative D call: TRBD2 (6 bases). Germline assignment: CDR1 SEHNR and CDR2 FQNEAQ (reference sequence). The CDR3 is made up of 15 amino acids. Trimming shortened V by 0 bases and J by 3 bases, and 12 bases separated the two germline ends.

The chain is built from TRBV5-1 and TRBJ2-7, with TRBD2 as a possible D gene (6 bases). The germline CDR1 and CDR2 sequences are SGHRS and YFSETQ. V was trimmed by 0 bases and J by 4 bases, leaving 14 bases between them. The CDR3 length is 15 residues. CDR3 in amino acids: CASSLGTSTRYEQYF. CDR3 DNA: TGCGCCAGCAGCTTGGGGACATCGACTAGGTACGAGCAGTACTTC.

V gene TRBV19 combines with J gene TRBJ1-4; D not certain. Germline V gene data show CDR1 as LNHDA and CDR2 as SQIVND (reference sequence). V was shortened by 6 bases and J by 5 bases, with 19 bases between the two germline ends. CDR3 length: 16 amino acids. CDR3 loop: CASRPVDLGGNEKLFF. The DNA of the CDR3 is TGTGCCAGTAGACCGGTCGACTTGGGTGGGAATGAAAAACTGTTTTTT.

This clone was seen just once. V is TRBV29-1 and J is TRBJ2-1; D perhaps matches TRBD1 (6 bases). CDR3 size: 15 residues. Trimming removed 1 base from V and 1 base from J, with 11 bases in between. Germline V gene data show CDR1 as SQVTM and CDR2 as ANQGSEA. The CDR3 region has the DNA TGCAGCGTTGAAGGACAGGCCCTTTCCTACAATGAGCAGTTCTTC. Its translation: CSVEGQALSYNEQFF.

The chain joins TRBV9 to TRBJ2-7; 9 nucleotides agree with TRBD2. The CDR3 has 14 amino acids. Germline V gives CDR1 SGDLS, CDR2 YYNGEE. After removal of 0 bases from V and 7 bases from J, the junction contained 5 bases not matched to a gene. The CDR3 reads CASSVGGTSWEQYF. The DNA of the CDR3 is TGTGCCAGCAGCGTAGGGGGGACTAGCTGGGAGCAGTACTTC. The full variable domain, in which reference TRBV9 and TRBJ2-7 provide the parts outside the CDR3, is DSGVTQTPKHLITATGQRVTLRCSPRSGDLSVYWYQQSLDQGLQFLIQYYNGEERAKGNILERFSAQQFPDLHSELNLSSLELGDSALYFCASSVGGTSWEQYFGPGTRLTVT.

The chain links TRBV29-1 to TRBJ2-5; the match to TRBD2 covers 7 bases. The CDR3 is made up of 12 amino acids. From germline, CDR1 is SQVTM and CDR2 ANQGSEA. V lost 7 bases and J lost 5; bases outside the gene matches: 7. The CDR3 DNA sequence: TGCAGCGCAAAGGAGGGAGGGGAGACCCAGTACTTC. Its protein is CSAKEGGETQYF.

V gene TRBV5-4 combines with J gene TRBJ1-4, with TRBD1 matching over 7 bases. V shed 3 bases and J 4 bases; nucleotides not matched to a gene: 3. CDR3 length: 14 amino acids. Germline V gene data show CDR1 as SGHNT and CDR2 as YYREEE (reference sequence). CDR3 loop: CASSSGQVNEKLFF. The CDR3 bases are TGTGCCAGCAGCTCCGGACAGGTTAATGAAAAACTGTTTTTT.

CDR3 sequence reads: CASSPTGDEQFF. In DNA, the CDR3 is TGTGCCAGCAGCCCAACAGGGGATGAGCAGTTCTTC. V gene TRBV11-2 combines with J gene TRBJ2-1, with TRBD1 matching over 7 bases. The V and J ends lost 5 bases and 8 bases, in that order; junction bases with no gene match: 3. CDR1 is SGHAT and CDR2 is FQNNGV in the germline V gene. The CDR3 has 12 residues.

J is TRBJ1-2 and V is TRBV11-2, with D uncertain. Germline CDR1 SGHAT, CDR2 FQNNGV. Trimming stripped 6 bases from V and 5 bases from J, with 13 bases between. The CDR3 has 13 amino acids. Here the CDR3 DNA reads TGTGCCAGCAGGGGCACATCGGGATATGGCTACACCTTC. Protein product: CASRGTSGYGYTF. The full variable domain, in which reference TRBV11-2 and TRBJ1-2 provide the parts outside the CDR3, is EAGVAQSPRYKIIEKRQSVAFWCNPISGHATLYWYQQILGQGPKLLIQFQNNGVVDDSQLPKDRFSAERLKGVDSTLKIQPAKLEDSAVYLCASRGTSGYGYTFGSGTRLTVV.

The gene calls are TRBV6-1 and TRBJ2-4, with TRBD2 matching over 10 bases. The CDR3 is 17 residues long. Germline loops: CDR1 MNHNS, CDR2 SASEGT. With 2 bases clipped from V and 0 bases from J, the junction kept 4 bases outside the gene matches. The DNA of the CDR3 is TGTGCCAGCAGTGAACCTAGCGGGGGAGTAGCCAAAAACATTCAGTACTTC. Protein sequence: CASSEPSGGVAKNIQYF.

J is TRBJ1-2 and V is TRBV20-1; no reliable D call. This CDR3 comprises 16 residues. V was shortened by 3 bases and J by 0 bases, with 17 bases between the two germline ends. The germline V gene has CDR1 DFQATT and CDR2 SNEGSKA (reference sequence). This CDR3 reads CSASELTAPTNYGYTF. As DNA, the CDR3 is TGCAGTGCTAGTGAACTGACTGCTCCTACTAACTATGGCTACACCTTC.

Remarks on this clone: The same CDR3 can be traced to other DNA sequences in this sample. The V call is TRBV5-4, the J call TRBJ1-1, with D perhaps matching TRBD1 (5 bases). Germline assignment: CDR1 SGHNT and CDR2 YYREEE (reference sequence). V shed 4 bases and J shed 1 base, with 11 bases lying between them. The CDR3 totals 14 residues. The CDR3 reads CASSPIDRNTEAFF. The DNA of the CDR3 is TGTGCCAGCAGCCCGATAGACAGGAACACTGAAGCTTTCTTT.

The chain uses TRBV5-4 and TRBJ1-6; TRBD1 is a possible D gene (5 bases). The CDR3 consists of 14 residues. The germline CDR1 and CDR2 sequences are SGHNT and YYREEE (reference sequence). V lost 4 bases to trimming and J lost 10 bases, with 15 bases between them. The CDR3 coding sequence is TGTGCCAGCAGCCGGGTTGGGGCCCGGTCACCCCTCCACTTT. Its protein product is CASSRVGARSPLHF.

The V call is TRBV18, the J call TRBJ2-7; 11 bases agree with TRBD2. With V trimmed by 1 base and J by 8 bases, 1 base remained unmatched. Germline CDR1 reads KGHSH; CDR2 reads LQKENI. CDR3 size: 13 residues. In DNA form, the CDR3 reads TGTGCCAGCTCACCACGACTAGCGGGGAAGCAGTACTTC. It encodes CASSPRLAGKQYF. The full variable domain, rest sourced from reference TRBV18 and TRBJ2-7, is NAGVMQNPRHLVRRRGQEARLRCSPMKGHSHVYWYRQLPEEGLKFMVYLQKENIIDESGMPKERFSAEFPKEGPSILRIQQVVRGDSAAYFCASSPRLAGKQYFGPGTRLTVT.

The rearrangement links TRBV18 to TRBJ1-5; D unclear. This CDR3 contains 15 residues. CDR1 and CDR2 (germline): KGHSH, LQKENI. Trimming took off 1 base at V and 2 bases at J, with 9 bases between the two ends. CDR3 region: CASSPQGVGNQPQHF. The CDR3 DNA reads TGTGCCAGCTCACCACAAGGAGTAGGCAATCAGCCCCAGCATTTT.

The rearrangement joins TRBV19 to TRBJ2-1; 12 nucleotides align to TRBD2. The CDR3 totals 15 residues. Trimming cost V 8 bases and J 7 bases; bases outside gene matches: 9. CDR1 and CDR2 (germline): LNHDA, SQIVND (reference sequence). In DNA, the CDR3 is TGTGCCAGTCTCCCCCTAGCGGGAGGGAGGAATGAGCAGTTCTTC. Protein: CASLPLAGGRNEQFF.

The chain couples TRBV11-2 to TRBJ1-1; TRBD1 agrees at 10 bases. The junction had 15 bases not matched to a gene; V was cut back by 5 bases and J by 6 bases. This CDR3 spans 17 amino acids. Looked up from germline, CDR1 is SGHAT and CDR2 is FQNNGV. The CDR3 here is CASSTFRTGGIISEAFF. The DNA of the CDR3 is TGTGCCAGCAGCACATTCAGGACAGGGGGAATAATCTCTGAAGCTTTCTTT.

V usage is TRBV16 and J usage is TRBJ2-3; 7 bases are shared with TRBD2. J gave up 1 base and V 3 bases, and 4 bases lay outside the gene matches. CDR3 length: 15 residues. Germline V lookup: CDR1 KGHSY, CDR2 FQNENV. The CDR3 bases are TGTGCCAGCAGCCAGTTTCTAGCGGGCACAGATACGCAGTATTTT. The encoded protein is CASSQFLAGTDTQYF.

V gene TRBV7-9 combines with J gene TRBJ2-1, with 7 bases matching TRBD1. V lost 2 bases and J lost 10; bases outside the gene matches: 5. CDR1 and CDR2 (germline): SEHNR, FQNEAQ (reference sequence). The CDR3 is 13 amino acids. The CDR3 reads CASSLFRGHEQFF. CDR3 DNA sequence: TGTGCCAGCAGCTTATTTAGGGGGCACGAGCAGTTCTTC.

The rearrangement uses TRBV7-3 and TRBJ2-7; 7 positions agree with TRBD1. The CDR3 totals 15 residues. CDR1 and CDR2 from the germline V gene are SGHTA and FQGTGA. V was pared by 5 bases and J by 2 bases, with 9 bases of the junction left unmatched. In DNA, the CDR3 is TGTGCCAGCAGCCTTCTCAGGGGGATTGCCTACGAGCAGTACTTC. Amino acid sequence: CASSLLRGIAYEQYF.

The chain joins TRBV2 to TRBJ1-4, with TRBD1 identical over 7 bases. The germline V gene has CDR1 SNHLY and CDR2 FYNNEI. The CDR3 is 14 residues long. The ends lost 8 bases at V and 7 bases at J; junction bases unmatched: 10. DNA of the CDR3: TGTGCCAGCGGCGGACAGGTAGAGGGTGAAAAACTGTTTTTT. This encodes CASGGQVEGEKLFF.

The chain uses TRBV7-3 and TRBJ1-2; D is perhaps TRBD1 (6 bases). The CDR3 consists of 13 residues. Germline V gene lookup returns CDR1 SGHTA and CDR2 FQGTGA. Trimming took 2 bases from V and 2 from J, leaving 6 bases between them. In DNA, the CDR3 is TGTGCCAGCAGCTTAGGACAGAACTATGGCTACACCTTC. Protein sequence: CASSLGQNYGYTF.

The chain is built from TRBV19 and TRBJ1-2; D remains unclear. This CDR3 has 14 residues. V lost 6 bases, J lost 4 bases, and 15 bases lay in between. Germline assignment: CDR1 LNHDA and CDR2 SQIVND (reference sequence). As DNA, the CDR3 is TGTGCCAGTAGGTCGCCTGGAGGGAGCTATGGCTACACCTTC. This sequence encodes CASRSPGGSYGYTF.

The chain is built from TRBV9 and TRBJ2-7, with a tentative D call TRBD1 (6 bases). The CDR3 runs to 14 residues. The germline V gene encodes CDR1 SGDLS and CDR2 YYNGEE. V was trimmed by 2 bases and J by 3 bases, leaving 12 bases between them. As DNA, the CDR3 is TGTGCCAGCAGCGTGGGACCACAGGGCTACGAGCAGTACTTC. It encodes CASSVGPQGYEQYF.

The sample holds a few counts of this clone. The chain carries TRBV2 and TRBJ1-1; 8 bases fit TRBD1. With V trimmed by 6 bases and J by 0 bases, 3 bases remained unmatched. CDR1 is SNHLY and CDR2 is FYNNEI in the germline V gene. The CDR3 runs to 14 residues. The CDR3 spells CASRWDRMNTEAFF. The CDR3 DNA is TGTGCCAGCAGATGGGACAGGATGAACACTGAAGCTTTCTTT.

This chain connects TRBV7-3 to TRBJ2-1, with D tentatively TRBD1 (6 bases). This CDR3 is built from 13 residues. Trimming pared 5 bases from V and 6 bases from J, leaving 11 bases between. The germline CDR1 and CDR2 sequences are SGHTA and FQGTGA. As DNA, the CDR3 is TGTGCCAGCAGCGGCCTAGGGGGCAATGAGCAGTTCTTC. Protein sequence: CASSGLGGNEQFF.